This T cell receptor beta chain was sequenced during a study of Ad26.COV2.S vaccination and SARS-CoV-2 variants. Study summary: Ad26.COV2.S, an intramuscular injection, was given once or twice 56 days apart. Study results and caveats: Breadth, reportedly substantial, characterized the spike-specific CD8+ and CD4+ T cell responses after vaccination. Measures of TCR breadth and depth may have fallen short of total T cell responses.

TCRdb's copy holds only in-frame clones and misses some; the assay was immunoSEQ multiplex PCR. The table includes hundreds of thousands of clones, 89% detected once. The V and J ends lost 1 base and 4 bases respectively, with 4 bases between them. Germline V CDR1 and CDR2: SGHKS, YYEKEE (reference sequence). The CDR3 totals 12 residues. Comment on this clone: The antigen remains undetermined.

Described treatment: about 20 received Ad26.COV2.S at low or high dose, single or two shots; 5 received placebo; per-sample allocation not given. Sample collection was performed on day 63 after the first vaccine or placebo injection. An Ad26 vector that expressed Wuhan-strain SARS-CoV-2 spike constituted the vaccine. This clonotype originated in a person between 18 and 60 years old who received the Ad26.COV2.S COVID-19 vaccine or a placebo. Sequenced here: peripheral blood, sampled in a trial of Ad26.COV2.S vaccine versus placebo. This rearrangement joins TRBV5-5 to TRBJ2-3; D gene ambiguous. The CDR3 sequence: CASSLWADTQYF. The CDR3 bases are TGTGCCAGCAGCTTGTGGGCAGATACGCAGTATTTT.